This passage covers 21 T cell receptor beta chains from one sample sequenced in a study of OX40 agonist ivuxolimab in advanced cancers. Method: immunoSEQ multiplex PCR; TCRdb's copy keeps in-frame clones and lacks some. The data contain around 60,000 clones, around 90% of them singletons. The starting material was CD4+ or CD8+ T cells sorted from blood, obtained in a trial of the OX40 agonist ivuxolimab. These receptor sequences come from an adult with an advanced solid tumor such as melanoma, head and neck, liver or kidney cancer.

V gene TRBV11-2 combines with J gene TRBJ1-1; a possible D gene is TRBD1 (6 bases). The germline V and J ends were trimmed by 4 bases and 4 bases, with 16 bases remaining between them. The germline V gene encodes CDR1 SGHAT and CDR2 FQNNGV. This CDR3 comprises 15 residues. CDR3 region: CASSSQRARGTEAFF. The CDR3 region has the DNA TGTGCCAGCAGCTCACAAAGGGCCAGGGGCACTGAAGCTTTCTTT.

This clone was seen a few times. The V gene is TRBV5-6, the J gene TRBJ2-7, with D possibly called TRBD1 or TRBD2 (5 bases each). V lost 4 bases to trimming and J lost 4 bases, with 15 bases between them. This CDR3 has 14 amino acids. Germline V gene data show CDR1 as SGHDT and CDR2 as YYEEEE. CDR3 DNA: TGTGCCAGCAGCAAGGGACGGTGGATATACGAGCAGTACTTC. This translates into CASSKGRWIYEQYF. The variable domain in full, with the rest retrieved from reference TRBV5-6 and TRBJ2-7, is DAGVTQSPTHLIKTRGQQVTLRCSPKSGHDTVSWYQQALGQGPQFIFQYYEEEERQRGNFPDRFSGHQFPNYSSELNVNALLLGDSALYLCASSKGRWIYEQYFGPGTRLTVT.

V and J are TRBV2 and TRBJ2-5; TRBD2 aligns across 13 bases. V lost 7 bases to trimming and J lost 4 bases; unmatched junction nucleotides: 6. CDR1 is SNHLY and CDR2 is FYNNEI in the germline V gene. The CDR3 runs 15 residues. The CDR3 loop reads CASIRTSGSGETQYF. The CDR3 nucleotides read TGTGCCAGCATCAGGACTAGCGGGAGTGGAGAGACCCAGTACTTC.

V and J are TRBV5-1 and TRBJ1-1; D not certain. This CDR3 has 15 residues. The V gene lost 0 bases and the J gene lost 0 bases, with 9 bases spanning the gap. Germline CDR1 and CDR2: SGHRS and YFSETQ. This chain's CDR3 is CASSLDPGMNTEAFF. CDR3 bases: TGCGCCAGCAGCTTGGATCCGGGGATGAACACTGAAGCTTTCTTT. Looking up the rest from reference TRBV5-1 and TRBJ1-1 gives the full variable domain: KAGVTQTPRYLIKTRGQQVTLSCSPISGHRSVSWYQQTPGQGLQFLFEYFSETQRNKGNFPGRFSGRQFSNSRSEMNVSTLELGDSALYLCASSLDPGMNTEAFFGQGTRLTVV.

The rearrangement links TRBV5-8 to TRBJ2-5; D may correspond to TRBD1 or TRBD2 (5 bases each). The CDR3 is made up of 13 amino acids. Germline lookup yields CDR1 SGHTS and CDR2 YDEGEE. V lost 4 bases and J 4 bases, leaving 11 bases between the germline ends. Here the CDR3 DNA reads TGTGCCAGCAGCAAGAGGGGTAGAGAGACCCAGTACTTC. Its protein is CASSKRGRETQYF.

The V gene is TRBV11-2, the J gene TRBJ2-5; no firm D call. V dropped 2 bases and J dropped 3 bases, with 10 bases sitting between them. Germline V gene data show CDR1 as SGHAT and CDR2 as FQNNGV. This CDR3 has 14 amino acids. The CDR3 region is CASSLYGGKETQYF. CDR3 DNA: TGTGCCAGCAGCTTATATGGTGGGAAAGAGACCCAGTACTTC.

The gene calls are TRBV7-8 and TRBJ2-7; no clear D gene. This CDR3 has 14 residues. The V and J ends lost 5 bases and 2 bases respectively, with 13 bases between them. CDR1 is SGHVS and CDR2 is FQNEAQ in the germline V gene. The CDR3 here is CASSLLTGTYEQYF. The CDR3 DNA reads as TGTGCCAGCAGCCTCCTGACTGGGACCTACGAGCAGTACTTC. Based on the CDR3 plus reference TRBV7-8 and TRBJ2-7, the full variable domain is GAGVSQSPRYKVAKRGQDVALRCDPISGHVSLFWYQQALGQGPEFLTYFQNEAQLDKSGLPSDRFFAERPEGSVSTLKIQRTQQEDSAVYLCASSLLTGTYEQYFGPGTRLTVT.

The rearrangement links TRBV29-1 to TRBJ2-7; possible D gene TRBD1, 6 bases. V gave up 0 bases and J gave up 6 bases, with 9 bases separating them. Germline CDR1 is SQVTM and CDR2 is ANQGSEA. This CDR3 is 12 amino acids long. CDR3 sequence reads: CSVEEWGREQYF. The CDR3 DNA reads as TGCAGCGTTGAAGAGTGGGGGCGCGAGCAGTACTTC.

The chain joins TRBV5-1 to TRBJ2-2; 11 bases agree with TRBD2. CDR1 and CDR2 (germline): SGHRS, YFSETQ. The CDR3 totals 17 residues. Unmatched junction bases numbered 5, after V lost 0 bases and J lost 4 bases. CDR3 DNA sequence: TGCGCCAGCAGCTTGGTGAACGGACTAGCGGGCACCGGGGAGCTGTTTTTT. This translates into CASSLVNGLAGTGELFF.

The rearrangement joins TRBV6-5 to TRBJ1-1; D gene uncertain. V was trimmed by 5 bases and J by 1 base, leaving 11 bases between them. This CDR3 contains 14 residues. CDR1 and CDR2 from the germline V gene are MNHEY and SVGAGI. CDR3 in DNA: TGTGCCAGCAGTGGTACCATTGGGAACACTGAAGCTTTCTTT. Translating gives CASSGTIGNTEAFF.

This clone was recorded once. The chain couples TRBV4-3 to TRBJ2-1; D uncertain. V lost 0 bases, J lost 9 bases, and 15 bases lay in between. Germline CDR1 reads LGHNA; CDR2 reads YSLEER. This CDR3 comprises 15 residues. In DNA form, the CDR3 reads TGCGCCAGCAGCCAAGATTGGGGTAGTTCCGGTGAGCAGTTCTTC. Its translation is CASSQDWGSSGEQFF.

Only one count was recorded for this clone. The chain carries TRBV30 and TRBJ2-5; D gene uncertain. V was shortened by 4 bases and J by 5 bases, with 14 bases between the two germline ends. Germline V CDR1 and CDR2: GTSNPN, SVGIG (reference sequence). This CDR3 is 13 amino acids long. CDR3 region: CAWNWAFQETQYF. In DNA form, the CDR3 reads TGTGCCTGGAACTGGGCCTTCCAGGAGACCCAGTACTTC.

V gene TRBV5-1 combines with J gene TRBJ2-7; D gene ambiguous. The CDR3 totals 15 residues. V was cut by 0 bases and J by 7 bases, with 17 bases left in between. CDR1 and CDR2 (germline): SGHRS, YFSETQ. DNA of the CDR3: TGCGCCAGCAGCTTGGAATTTGCGGCTCCCGTAGAGCAGTACTTC. Translation: CASSLEFAAPVEQYF.

The gene calls are TRBV9 and TRBJ2-1, with a tentative D call TRBD1 (5 bases). V was trimmed by 4 bases and J by 1 base, leaving 18 bases between them. CDR3 length: 17 residues. Germline V CDR1 and CDR2: SGDLS, YYNGEE. CDR3 sequence reads: CASSPRRLRGSYNEQFF. For the CDR3, the DNA is TGTGCCAGCAGCCCCCGCAGGTTAAGGGGTTCCTACAATGAGCAGTTCTTC.

V is TRBV6-5 and J is TRBJ2-7; D is perhaps TRBD1 (6 bases). The ends were cut back, 4 bases at V and 0 bases at J, with 16 bases in the middle. Germline-derived CDR1 and CDR2 are MNHEY and SVGAGI. The CDR3 runs to 16 residues. The DNA of the CDR3 is TGTGCCAGCAGTTTATCGAGCCAGGGGAGCTCCTACGAGCAGTACTTC. Its translation: CASSLSSQGSSYEQYF.

The V call is TRBV27, the J call TRBJ2-7; weak D call: TRBD1 (6 bases). CDR1 and CDR2 from the germline V gene are MNHEY and SMNVEV (reference sequence). V gave up 2 bases and J gave up 6 bases, with 8 bases separating them. The CDR3 is 12 residues long. CDR3 coding DNA: TGTGCCAGCAGTTTAGTGGGGGCCGAGCAGTACTTC. Residues: CASSLVGAEQYF.

V usage is TRBV13 and J usage is TRBJ2-3; 11 bases are shared with TRBD2. Looked up from germline, CDR1 is PRHDT and CDR2 is FYEKMQ (reference sequence). CDR3 length: 14 amino acids. The V gene end was trimmed by 8 bases and the J gene end by 4 bases; junction bases not matched to a gene: 5. CDR3 bases: TGTGCCAGCGCCGGGACTAGCGGCCCAGATACGCAGTATTTT. This codes for CASAGTSGPDTQYF.

The chain recombines TRBV4-1 with TRBJ1-4; maybe TRBD1 (6 bases). Trimming removed 4 bases at V and 8 bases at J, with 17 bases between. This CDR3 region has 15 residues. The germline CDR1 and CDR2 sequences are MGHRA and YSYEKL. CDR3 amino acids: CASSPSAGVGEKLFF. The CDR3 DNA follows: TGCGCCAGCAGCCCCTCGGCAGGGGTGGGGGAAAAACTGTTTTTT.

CDR3 nucleotide sequence: TGTGCCAGCAGGCGCGGCGCGTACCAAGAGACCCAGTACTTC. It specifies CASRRGAYQETQYF. J is TRBJ2-5 and V is TRBV27; D remains ambiguous. The V end was cut by 6 bases, the J end by 0 bases, with 11 bases between. The CDR3 runs to 14 residues. CDR1 is MNHEY, CDR2 SMNVEV, per germline (reference sequence).

This chain uses TRBV6-5 with TRBJ2-5, with 7 bases fitting TRBD2. The CDR3 runs to 13 residues. Germline values: CDR1 MNHEY, CDR2 SVGAGI. V dropped 5 bases and J dropped 3; count of bases not matched to a gene: 3. In DNA form, the CDR3 reads TGTGCCAGCAGTCGGCTAGCGGAAGAGACCCAGTACTTC. This sequence encodes CASSRLAEETQYF.

The chain joins TRBV5-5 to TRBJ2-7; D is undetermined. Per germline, CDR1 SGHKS and CDR2 YYEKEE (reference sequence). The CDR3 runs 13 residues. The V and J ends lost 0 bases and 3 bases respectively, with 7 bases between them. Here the CDR3 reads CASSLALFYEQYF. The CDR3 DNA sequence: TGTGCCAGCAGCTTGGCCTTGTTCTACGAGCAGTACTTC.